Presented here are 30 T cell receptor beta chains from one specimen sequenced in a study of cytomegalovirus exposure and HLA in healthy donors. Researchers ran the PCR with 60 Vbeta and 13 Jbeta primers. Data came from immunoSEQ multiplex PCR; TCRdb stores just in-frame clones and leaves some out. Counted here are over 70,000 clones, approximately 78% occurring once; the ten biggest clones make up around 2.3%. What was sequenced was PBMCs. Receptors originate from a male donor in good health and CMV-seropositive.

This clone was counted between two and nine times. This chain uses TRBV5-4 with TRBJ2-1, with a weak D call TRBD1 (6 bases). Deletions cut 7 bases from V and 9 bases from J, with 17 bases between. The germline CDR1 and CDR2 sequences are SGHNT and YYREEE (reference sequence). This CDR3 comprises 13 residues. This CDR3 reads CASLSWGPSEQFF. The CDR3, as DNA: TGTGCCAGCCTGAGTTGGGGGCCCAGTGAGCAGTTCTTC. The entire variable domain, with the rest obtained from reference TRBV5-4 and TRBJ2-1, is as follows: ETGVTQSPTHLIKTRGQQVTLRCSSQSGHNTVSWYQQALGQGPQFIFQYYREEENGRGNFPPRFSGLQFPNYSSELNVNALELDDSALYLCASLSWGPSEQFFGPGTRLTVL.

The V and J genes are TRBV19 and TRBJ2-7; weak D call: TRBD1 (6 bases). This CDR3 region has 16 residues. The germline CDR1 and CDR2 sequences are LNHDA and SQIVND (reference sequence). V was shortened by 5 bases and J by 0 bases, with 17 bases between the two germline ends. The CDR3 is CASSSPAGQHSYEQYF. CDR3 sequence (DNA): TGTGCCAGTAGTTCCCCGGCAGGACAGCACTCCTACGAGCAGTACTTC.

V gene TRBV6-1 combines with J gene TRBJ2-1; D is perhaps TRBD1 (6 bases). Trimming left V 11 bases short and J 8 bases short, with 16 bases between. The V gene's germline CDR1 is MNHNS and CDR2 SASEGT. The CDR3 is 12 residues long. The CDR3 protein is CAGGYREYEQFF. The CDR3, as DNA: TGTGCCGGGGGATACAGGGAATATGAGCAGTTCTTC.

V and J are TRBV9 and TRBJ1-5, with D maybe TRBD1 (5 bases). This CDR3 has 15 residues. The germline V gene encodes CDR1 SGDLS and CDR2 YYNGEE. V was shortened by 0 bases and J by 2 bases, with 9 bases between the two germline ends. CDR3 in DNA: TGTGCCAGCAGCGTAGGGTGGGGGGGCAATCAGCCCCAGCATTTT. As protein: CASSVGWGGNQPQHF.

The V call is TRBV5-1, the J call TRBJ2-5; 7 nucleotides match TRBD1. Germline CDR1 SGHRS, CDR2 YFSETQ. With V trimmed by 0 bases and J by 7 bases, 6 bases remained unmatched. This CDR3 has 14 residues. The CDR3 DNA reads TGCGCCAGCAGCTTGGGACAGGGTATTGGGACCCAGTACTTC. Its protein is CASSLGQGIGTQYF.

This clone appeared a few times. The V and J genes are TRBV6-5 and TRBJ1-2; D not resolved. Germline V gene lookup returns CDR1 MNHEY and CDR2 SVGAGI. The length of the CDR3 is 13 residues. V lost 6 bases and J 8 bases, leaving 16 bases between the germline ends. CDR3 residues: CASRPDTGGGYTF. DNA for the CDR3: TGTGCCAGCAGGCCAGATACCGGAGGCGGCTACACCTTC.

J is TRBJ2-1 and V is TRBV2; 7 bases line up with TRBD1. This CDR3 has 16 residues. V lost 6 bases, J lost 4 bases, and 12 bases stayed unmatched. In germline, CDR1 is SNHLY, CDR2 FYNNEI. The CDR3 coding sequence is TGTGCCAGCAGCGCCAGGGGGACAGAACTTTACAATGAGCAGTTCTTC. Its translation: CASSARGTELYNEQFF.

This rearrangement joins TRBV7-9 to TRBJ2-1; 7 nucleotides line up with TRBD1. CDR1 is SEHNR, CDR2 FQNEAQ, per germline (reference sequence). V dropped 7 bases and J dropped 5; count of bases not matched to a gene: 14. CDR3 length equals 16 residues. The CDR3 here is CASTLMTGILDNEQFF. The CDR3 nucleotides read TGTGCCAGCACCCTAATGACAGGGATTCTCGACAATGAGCAGTTCTTC.

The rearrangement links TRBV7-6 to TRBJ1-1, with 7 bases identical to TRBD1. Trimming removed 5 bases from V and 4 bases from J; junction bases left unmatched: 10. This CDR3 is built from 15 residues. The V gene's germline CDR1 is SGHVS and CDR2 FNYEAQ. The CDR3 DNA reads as TGTGCCAGCAGCACCCAGGGGGAGGTCGGCACTGAAGCTTTCTTT. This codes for CASSTQGEVGTEAFF.

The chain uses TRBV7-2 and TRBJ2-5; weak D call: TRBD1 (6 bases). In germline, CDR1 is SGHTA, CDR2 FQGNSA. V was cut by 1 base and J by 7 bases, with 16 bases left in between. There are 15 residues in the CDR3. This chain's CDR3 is CASSLGGLALGTQYF. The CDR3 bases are TGTGCCAGCAGCTTAGGGGGGCTAGCCCTAGGGACCCAGTACTTC.

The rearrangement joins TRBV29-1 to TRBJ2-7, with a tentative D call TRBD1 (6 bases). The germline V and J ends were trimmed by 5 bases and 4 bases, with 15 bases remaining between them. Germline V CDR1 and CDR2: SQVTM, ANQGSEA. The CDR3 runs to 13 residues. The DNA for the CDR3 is TGCAGCGTTCCGGGACCGACAGGATACGAGCAGTACTTC. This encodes CSVPGPTGYEQYF.

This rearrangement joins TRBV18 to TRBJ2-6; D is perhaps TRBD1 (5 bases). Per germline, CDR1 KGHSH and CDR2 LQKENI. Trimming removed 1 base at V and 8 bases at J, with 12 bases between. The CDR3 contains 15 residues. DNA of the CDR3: TGTGCCAGCTCACCACTTGAAGGGGTGACCAACGTCCTGACTTTC. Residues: CASSPLEGVTNVLTF.

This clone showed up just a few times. In DNA form, the CDR3 reads TGTGCCAGCTGCCAGACAGGGAACACTGAAGCTTTCTTT. Translating gives CASCQTGNTEAFF. The V gene is TRBV6-1, the J gene TRBJ1-1; weak D call: TRBD1 (6 bases). CDR1 MNHNS and CDR2 SASEGT come from the germline V gene. V was trimmed by 8 bases and J by 1 base, leaving 11 bases between them. The CDR3 consists of 13 residues.

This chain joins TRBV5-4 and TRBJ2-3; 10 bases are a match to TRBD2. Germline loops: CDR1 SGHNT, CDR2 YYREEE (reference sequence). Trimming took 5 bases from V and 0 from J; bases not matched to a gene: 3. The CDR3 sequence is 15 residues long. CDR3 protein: CASSQTSGSTDTQYF. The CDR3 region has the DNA TGTGCCAGCAGTCAGACTAGCGGGAGCACAGATACGCAGTATTTT.

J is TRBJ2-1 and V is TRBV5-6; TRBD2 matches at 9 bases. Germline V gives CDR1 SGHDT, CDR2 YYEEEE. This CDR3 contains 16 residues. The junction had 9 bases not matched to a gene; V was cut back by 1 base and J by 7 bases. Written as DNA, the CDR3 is TGTGCCAGCAGCTTGTTTGCTAGCGGGGTCTATAATGAGCAGTTCTTC. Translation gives CASSLFASGVYNEQFF. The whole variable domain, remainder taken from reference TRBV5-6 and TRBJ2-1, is DAGVTQSPTHLIKTRGQQVTLRCSPKSGHDTVSWYQQALGQGPQFIFQYYEEEERQRGNFPDRFSGHQFPNYSSELNVNALLLGDSALYLCASSLFASGVYNEQFFGPGTRLTVL.

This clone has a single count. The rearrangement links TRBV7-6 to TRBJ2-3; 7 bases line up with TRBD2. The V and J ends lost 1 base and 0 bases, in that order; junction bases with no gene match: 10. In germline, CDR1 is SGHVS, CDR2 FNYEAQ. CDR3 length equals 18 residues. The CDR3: CASSLGVGRIPSTDTQYF. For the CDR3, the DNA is TGTGCCAGCAGCTTAGGGGTCGGGAGGATCCCTAGCACAGATACGCAGTATTTT.

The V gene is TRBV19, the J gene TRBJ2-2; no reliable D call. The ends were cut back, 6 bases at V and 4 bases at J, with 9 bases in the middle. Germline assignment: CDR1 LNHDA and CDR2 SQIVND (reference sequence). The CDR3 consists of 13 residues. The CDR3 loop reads CASSTTATGELFF. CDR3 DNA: TGTGCCAGTAGCACCACTGCCACCGGGGAGCTGTTTTTT. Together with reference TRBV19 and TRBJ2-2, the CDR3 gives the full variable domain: DGGITQSPKYLFRKEGQNVTLSCEQNLNHDAMYWYRQDPGQGLRLIYYSQIVNDFQKGDIAEGYSVSREKKESFPLTVTSAQKNPTAFYLCASSTTATGELFFGEGSRLTVL.

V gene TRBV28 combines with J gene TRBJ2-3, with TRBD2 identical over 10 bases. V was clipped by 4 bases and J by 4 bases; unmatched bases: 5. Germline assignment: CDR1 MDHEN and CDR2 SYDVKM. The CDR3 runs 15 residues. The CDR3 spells CASSWASGSSDTQYF. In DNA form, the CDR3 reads TGTGCCAGCAGTTGGGCTAGCGGGAGCTCAGATACGCAGTATTTT.

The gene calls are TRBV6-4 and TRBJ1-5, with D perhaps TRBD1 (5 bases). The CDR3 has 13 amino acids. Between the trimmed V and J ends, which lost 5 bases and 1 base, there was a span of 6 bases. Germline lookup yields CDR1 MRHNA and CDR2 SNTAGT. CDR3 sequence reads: CASSQGSNQPQHF. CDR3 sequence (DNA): TGTGCCAGCAGTCAGGGAAGCAATCAGCCCCAGCATTTT.

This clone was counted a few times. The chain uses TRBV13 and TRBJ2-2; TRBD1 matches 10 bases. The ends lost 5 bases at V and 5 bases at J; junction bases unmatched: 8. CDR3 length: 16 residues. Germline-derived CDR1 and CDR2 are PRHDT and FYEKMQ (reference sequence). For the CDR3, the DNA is TGTGCCAGCAGCAGAGACAGGGGGCGGAGTACCGGGGAGCTGTTTTTT. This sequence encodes CASSRDRGRSTGELFF. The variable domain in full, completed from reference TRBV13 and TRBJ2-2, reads AAGVIQSPRHLIKEKRETATLKCYPIPRHDTVYWYQQGPGQDPQFLISFYEKMQSDKGSIPDRFSAQQFSDYHSELNMSSLELGDSALYFCASSRDRGRSTGELFFGEGSRLTVL.

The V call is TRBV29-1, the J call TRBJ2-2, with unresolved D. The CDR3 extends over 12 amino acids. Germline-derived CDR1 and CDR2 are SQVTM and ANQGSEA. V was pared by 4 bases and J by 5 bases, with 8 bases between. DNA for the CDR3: TGCAGCGTTGTTGTTTTAACCGGGGAGCTGTTTTTT. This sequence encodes CSVVVLTGELFF.

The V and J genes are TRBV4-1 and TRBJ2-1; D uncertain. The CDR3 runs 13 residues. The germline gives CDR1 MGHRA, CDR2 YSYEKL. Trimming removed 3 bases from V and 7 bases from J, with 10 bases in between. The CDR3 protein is CASSHVARNEQFF. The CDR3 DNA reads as TGCGCCAGCAGCCATGTTGCACGGAATGAGCAGTTCTTC.

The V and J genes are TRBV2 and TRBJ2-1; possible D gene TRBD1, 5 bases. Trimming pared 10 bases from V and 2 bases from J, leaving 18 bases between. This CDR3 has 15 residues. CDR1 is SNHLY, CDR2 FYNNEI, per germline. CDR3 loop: CATTSQGGTYNEQFF. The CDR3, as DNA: TGTGCCACCACAAGCCAGGGCGGAACCTACAATGAGCAGTTCTTC.

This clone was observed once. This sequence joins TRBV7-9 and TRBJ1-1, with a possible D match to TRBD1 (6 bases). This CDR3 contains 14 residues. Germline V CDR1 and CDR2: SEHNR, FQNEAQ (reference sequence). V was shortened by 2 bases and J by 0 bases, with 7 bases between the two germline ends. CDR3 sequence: CASSLRGMNTEAFF. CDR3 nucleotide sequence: TGTGCCAGCAGCTTAAGGGGGATGAACACTGAAGCTTTCTTT.

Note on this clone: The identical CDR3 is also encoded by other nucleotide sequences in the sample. The CDR3 region is CASSLTGTSGANVLTF. CDR3 in DNA: TGTGCCAGCAGTTTGACAGGAACCTCTGGGGCCAACGTCCTGACTTTC. The chain joins TRBV27 to TRBJ2-6, with D perhaps TRBD1 (6 bases). The CDR3 runs 16 residues. V was clipped by 3 bases and J by 0 bases, with 9 bases between them. Germline-derived CDR1 and CDR2 are MNHEY and SMNVEV (reference sequence).

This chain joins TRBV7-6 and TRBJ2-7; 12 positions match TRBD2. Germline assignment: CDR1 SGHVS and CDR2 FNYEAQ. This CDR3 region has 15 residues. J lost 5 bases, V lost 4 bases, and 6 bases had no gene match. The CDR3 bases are TGTGCCAGCAGCTCCTCTAGCGGGAGGGCCAACGAGCAGTACTTC. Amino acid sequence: CASSSSSGRANEQYF.

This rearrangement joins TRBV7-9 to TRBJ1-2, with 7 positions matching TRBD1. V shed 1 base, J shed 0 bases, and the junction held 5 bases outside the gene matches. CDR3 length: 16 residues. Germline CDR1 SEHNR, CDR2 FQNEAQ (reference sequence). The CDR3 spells CASSLGSGGPNYGYTF. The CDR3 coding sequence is TGTGCCAGCAGCTTAGGGTCAGGGGGACCTAACTATGGCTACACCTTC.

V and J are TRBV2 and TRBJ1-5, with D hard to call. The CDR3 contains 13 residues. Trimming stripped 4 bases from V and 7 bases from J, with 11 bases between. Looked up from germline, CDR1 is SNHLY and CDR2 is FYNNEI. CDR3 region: CASSVEGNQPQHF. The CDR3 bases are TGTGCCAGCAGTGTTGAGGGAAACCAGCCCCAGCATTTT.

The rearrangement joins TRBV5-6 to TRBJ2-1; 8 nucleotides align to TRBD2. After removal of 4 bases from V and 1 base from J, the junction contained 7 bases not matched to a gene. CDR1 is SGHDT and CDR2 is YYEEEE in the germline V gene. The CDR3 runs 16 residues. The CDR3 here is CASSPLAVGSYNEQFF. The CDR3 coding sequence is TGTGCCAGCAGCCCACTAGCGGTTGGTTCCTACAATGAGCAGTTCTTC.

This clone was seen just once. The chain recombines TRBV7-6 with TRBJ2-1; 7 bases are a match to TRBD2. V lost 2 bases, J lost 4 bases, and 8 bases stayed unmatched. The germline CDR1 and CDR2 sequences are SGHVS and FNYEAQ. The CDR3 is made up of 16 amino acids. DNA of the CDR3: TGTGCCAGCAGCTTATTAAGCGGGACGACGTACAATGAGCAGTTCTTC. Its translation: CASSLLSGTTYNEQFF.